Each of the 8 T cell receptor beta chains below was sequenced from the same sample in a study of T cell responses to AZD1222 COVID-19 vaccine. TCRdb's table, derived via immunoSEQ multiplex PCR, lists solely in-frame clones and lacks some. The data contain 150,000 or so clones, under 95% of them singletons. The sample consisted of peripheral blood, taken on day 0 of AZD1222 vaccination. The receptors derive from an adult in good health.

The chain combines TRBV6-5 with TRBJ1-1; D gene unclear. V lost 5 bases and J 0 bases, leaving 10 bases between the germline ends. Germline CDR1 is MNHEY and CDR2 is SVGAGI. This CDR3 is 14 amino acids long. The CDR3 reads CASSRISLNTEAFF. For the CDR3, the DNA is TGTGCCAGCAGTCGCATCAGTCTGAACACTGAAGCTTTCTTT.

V is TRBV7-9 and J is TRBJ2-7; 7 bases match TRBD1. Germline CDR1 is SEHNR and CDR2 is FQNEAQ (reference sequence). This CDR3 comprises 15 residues. Trimming cost V 5 bases and J 2 bases; bases outside gene matches: 9. In nucleotides, the CDR3 is TGTGCCAGCAGCCCGCTGACCCAGGGGGCCTACGAGCAGTACTTC. This encodes CASSPLTQGAYEQYF. Full variable domain (rest looked up from reference TRBV7-9 and TRBJ2-7): DTGVSQNPRHKITKRGQNVTFRCDPISEHNRLYWYRQTLGQGPEFLTYFQNEAQLEKSRLLSDRFSAERPKGSFSTLEIQRTEQGDSAMYLCASSPLTQGAYEQYFGPGTRLTVT.

This chain connects TRBV18 to TRBJ1-5; the match to TRBD1 covers 12 bases. In germline, CDR1 is KGHSH, CDR2 LQKENI. V lost 1 base and J lost 7; bases outside the gene matches: 8. CDR3 length equals 17 residues. CDR3 in amino acids: CASSPRGQGALLQPQHF. The CDR3 DNA is TGTGCCAGCTCACCACGGGGACAGGGGGCGCTTCTGCAGCCCCAGCATTTT.

The rearrangement joins TRBV2 to TRBJ2-2; 10 bases match TRBD1. Germline CDR1 is SNHLY and CDR2 is FYNNEI. V lost 3 bases and J lost 5; bases outside the gene matches: 3. This CDR3 has 15 residues. This chain's CDR3 is CASSDWGQGTGELFF. DNA for the CDR3: TGTGCCAGCAGTGATTGGGGACAGGGGACCGGGGAGCTGTTTTTT.

This clone was detected once. CDR3 residues: CASSPSLGGEKETQYF. DNA of the CDR3: TGTGCCAGCTCACCATCCCTCGGCGGGGAAAAAGAGACCCAGTACTTC. The chain has TRBV18 and TRBJ2-5; D might be TRBD2 (6 bases). Germline V gene lookup returns CDR1 KGHSH and CDR2 LQKENI. The CDR3 totals 16 residues. The V end was cut by 2 bases, the J end by 3 bases, with 16 bases between. The full variable domain, with the rest looked up from reference TRBV18 and TRBJ2-5, is NAGVMQNPRHLVRRRGQEARLRCSPMKGHSHVYWYRQLPEEGLKFMVYLQKENIIDESGMPKERFSAEFPKEGPSILRIQQVVRGDSAAYFCASSPSLGGEKETQYFGPGTRLLVL.

This rearrangement joins TRBV11-2 to TRBJ2-1; 11 nucleotides match TRBD2. This CDR3 comprises 15 residues. Losses at the gene ends were 3 bases for V and 8 bases for J; bases not matched to a gene: 6. Per the germline V gene, CDR1 is SGHAT and CDR2 is FQNNGV. CDR3 residues: CASSLLAGGGDEQFF. As DNA, the CDR3 is TGTGCCAGCAGCTTGCTAGCGGGAGGAGGCGATGAGCAGTTCTTC.

This clone has just a few counts. The V and J genes are TRBV10-3 and TRBJ2-4, with D perhaps being TRBD1 or TRBD2 (5 bases each). V gave up 5 bases and J gave up 0 bases, with 8 bases separating them. The CDR3 sequence is 14 residues long. Germline assignment: CDR1 ENHRY and CDR2 SYGVKD. As DNA, the CDR3 is TGTGCCATCAGTTCCGGGACAGCCAAAAACATTCAGTACTTC. It specifies CAISSGTAKNIQYF.

V and J are TRBV5-3 and TRBJ1-1, with D perhaps matching TRBD1 (6 bases). TRBV5-3 belongs to the ORF category, with a function that is uncertain. The length of the CDR3 is 18 residues. The germline V and J ends were trimmed by 1 base and 1 base, with 20 bases remaining between them. In DNA form, the CDR3 reads TGTGCCAGAAGCTTGTACCCTCTATCGGACAGATCGAACACTGAAGCTTTCTTT. Encoded protein: CARSLYPLSDRSNTEAFF.